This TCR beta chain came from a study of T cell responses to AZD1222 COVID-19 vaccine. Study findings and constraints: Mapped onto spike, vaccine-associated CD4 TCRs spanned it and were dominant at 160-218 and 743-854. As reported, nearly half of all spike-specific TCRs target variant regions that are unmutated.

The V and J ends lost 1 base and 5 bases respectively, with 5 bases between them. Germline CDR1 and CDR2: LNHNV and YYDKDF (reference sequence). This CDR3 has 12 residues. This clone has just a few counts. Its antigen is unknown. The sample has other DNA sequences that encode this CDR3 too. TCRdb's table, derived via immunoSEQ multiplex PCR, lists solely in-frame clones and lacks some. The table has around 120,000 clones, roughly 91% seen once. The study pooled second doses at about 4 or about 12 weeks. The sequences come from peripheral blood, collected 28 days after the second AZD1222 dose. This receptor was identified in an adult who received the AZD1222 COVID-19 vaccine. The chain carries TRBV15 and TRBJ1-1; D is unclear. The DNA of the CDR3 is TGTGCCACCAGCAGAGCTAATACTGAAGCTTTCTTT. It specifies CATSRANTEAFF.